The rows below give T cell receptor beta chains drawn from one sample of a study of blood T cell repertoires in COVID-19. Clones were sequenced by immunoSEQ multiplex PCR, and TCRdb holds only the in-frame ones, with some missing. The data show 210,000 or so clones, with more than 70% seen just once and around 4% held by the top ten. Sequencing used PBMCs or T cells enriched from blood (not recorded which). These receptors originate from a man aged 25-45 years with acute COVID-19. Both conserved end residues are trimmed from each CDR3.

j_call,v_call,cdr3_aa
TRBJ2-3,TRBV6-1,ASSAGGQGAKDTQY
TRBJ1-1,TRBV3-1/TRBV3-2,ASSQEDGLRTEAF
TRBJ2-2,TRBV2,ASSFSVGVPLF
TRBJ2-7,TRBV6-5,ASTGTGLHEQY
TRBJ2-7,TRBV10-2,ASFTGNSGDYEQY
TRBJ2-3,TRBV9,ASSVHVGSTDTQY
TRBJ1-3,TRBV11-2,ASSFDRDGNTIY
TRBJ2-7,TRBV5-4,ASSLRPGSYEQY
TRBJ2-7,TRBV27,ASSPNHRVGYEQY
TRBJ1-3,TRBV10-3,AITGSPGNTIY
TRBJ2-1,TRBV3-1/TRBV3-2,ASSSGTGGTEQF